Listed here are 26 T cell receptor beta chains from one sample, sequenced in a study of molecular identifiers for immune sequencing clone quantification. TCRdb ran MiXCR on the PCR reads and lists one entry per CDR3 protein. The sample lists about 510,000 distinct CDR3 sequences, about 26% seen once, with roughly 0.79% in the top ten. Sequenced sample: naive CD8+ T cells from blood, with Jurkat cell RNA spiked in. Stated subset: FACS-sorted CD8+CD4-CCR7+CD45RA+ naive T cells. The origin of the receptors is a human donor in good health. Some libraries in this study had Jurkat cell RNA spiked in.

This clonotype was observed a few times. The chain carries TRBV12-3 or TRBV12-4 and TRBJ2-3, with 12 bases aligning to TRBD2. The J segment lost 0 bases and the V segment lost 0 bases, leaving 13 bases of the junction unmatched. The CDR3 is 21 residues long. This CDR3 reads CASSLAYTSGGSSGSTDTQYF. CDR3 DNA: TGTGCCAGCAGTTTAGCCTACACTAGCGGGGGGAGCTCAGGGAGCACAGATACGCAGTATTTT.

This clonotype was counted a few times. The V gene is TRBV12-3 or TRBV12-4, the J gene TRBJ2-3, with 13 bases identical to TRBD2. The junction had 14 bases not matched to a gene; V was cut back by 6 bases and J by 2 bases. The length of the CDR3 is 19 residues. DNA of the CDR3: TGTGCCAGCAGGTTCCTTACGTTCGGGACTAGCGGGGCCACAGATACGCAGTATTTT. It specifies CASRFLTFGTSGATDTQYF.

As for this clonotype: One base away lies a much larger clone, so this may be a sequencing read error. The gene calls are TRBV11-2 and TRBJ2-1; D not resolved. The CDR3 runs to 14 residues. Germline lookup yields CDR1 SGHAT and CDR2 FQNNGV. In DNA form, the CDR3 reads TGTGCCAGCAGCTTTCCGAGCTCCTACAATGGGCAGTTCTTC. Translated: CASSFPSSYNGQFF.

This clonotype was seen ten or more times. The chain joins TRBV13 to TRBJ1-1; weak D call: TRBD1 (6 bases). V shed 0 bases and J shed 7 bases, with 12 bases lying between them. The CDR3 is 14 amino acids. Germline V gene lookup returns CDR1 PRHDT and CDR2 FYEKMQ (reference sequence). The CDR3 DNA is TGTGCCAGCAGCTTAGGCACAGGGCTCGGTGAAGCTTTCTTT. Amino acids: CASSLGTGLGEAFF.

CDR3 residues: CSARPEGTSGGQETQYF. The CDR3 DNA is TGCAGTGCTAGACCAGAAGGGACTAGCGGAGGACAAGAGACCCAGTACTTC. This chain joins TRBV20-1 and TRBJ2-5; 11 bases are a match to TRBD2. The junction had 10 bases not matched to a gene; V was cut back by 2 bases and J by 2 bases. The CDR3 totals 17 residues. Germline loops: CDR1 DFQATT, CDR2 SNEGSKA (reference sequence).

This clonotype was counted at least ten times. V usage is TRBV4-1 and J usage is TRBJ2-1, with 11 bases matching TRBD2. Germline trimming cut 0 bases from V and 9 bases from J; bases unmatched to any gene: 4. The CDR3 is made up of 15 amino acids. Germline loops: CDR1 MGHRA, CDR2 YSYEKL. This CDR3 is CASSQEGLAAGEQFF. The CDR3 coding sequence is TGCGCCAGCAGCCAAGAGGGACTAGCGGCCGGTGAGCAGTTCTTC.

The sample holds a few counts of this clonotype. V is TRBV27 and J is TRBJ2-7, with a tentative D call TRBD2 (6 bases). The germline CDR1 and CDR2 sequences are MNHEY and SMNVEV (reference sequence). V lost 7 bases and J 7 bases, leaving 32 bases between the germline ends. The CDR3 spans 18 residues. The CDR3 DNA is TGTGCCAGCACCCTTAAAGGGACGCGAACTGGCGGGGCAGAAGAGCAGTACTTC. Amino acids: CASTLKGTRTGGAEEQYF.

Many counts were recorded for this clonotype. The chain couples TRBV4-1 to TRBJ2-7; 8 positions match TRBD2. The germline V gene has CDR1 MGHRA and CDR2 YSYEKL. Trimming at V came to 5 bases and at J to 4 bases, leaving 4 bases not matched to a gene. The CDR3 length is 13 residues. The CDR3 bases are TGCGCCAGCAGCATAGCGGGAACGTACGAGCAGTACTTC. Translated: CASSIAGTYEQYF.

The chain links TRBV20-1 to TRBJ2-7, with 9 bases fitting TRBD2. V lost 3 bases to trimming and J lost 3 bases; unmatched junction nucleotides: 9. This CDR3 spans 15 amino acids. Germline loops: CDR1 DFQATT, CDR2 SNEGSKA (reference sequence). The CDR3: CSARGPASGVYEQYF. CDR3 DNA: TGCAGTGCTAGGGGCCCGGCTAGCGGGGTCTACGAGCAGTACTTC.

This clonotype was picked up many times. The CDR3 DNA is TGTGCCAGCAGCCCAGGTGACAGGGGACCAAGGATTGAAGCTTTCTTT. It specifies CASSPGDRGPRIEAFF. J is TRBJ1-1 and V is TRBV7-9, with 8 bases matching TRBD1. The CDR3 is 16 amino acids. The trim removed 5 bases at V and 7 bases at J, leaving 15 bases unmatched. Germline lookup yields CDR1 SEHNR and CDR2 FQNEAQ (reference sequence).

This clonotype was counted only a few times. V and J are TRBV25-1 and TRBJ2-7; perhaps TRBD1 as D (5 bases). Germline lookup yields CDR1 MGHDK and CDR2 SYGVNS. CDR3 size: 13 residues. Trimming shortened V by 7 bases and J by 0 bases, and 10 bases separated the two germline ends. The CDR3 DNA reads as TGTGCCAGCATAGGGGTAAGCTCCTACGAGCAGTACTTC. Translating it yields CASIGVSSYEQYF.

This clonotype occurred a few times. The chain employs TRBV6-4 and TRBJ1-5, with no clear D. The CDR3 consists of 19 residues. Germline values: CDR1 MRHNA, CDR2 SNTAGT. The germline V and J ends were trimmed by 2 bases and 8 bases, with 28 bases remaining between them. Here the CDR3 DNA reads TGTGCCAGCAGTGACGATAACTTTGTAGATCCCCTTATCATCAAGCCCCAGCATTTT. It encodes CASSDDNFVDPLIIKPQHF.

The chain uses TRBV30 and TRBJ1-1, with D perhaps TRBD1 (6 bases). V gave up 5 bases and J gave up 0 bases, with 10 bases separating them. The CDR3 covers 13 residues. Germline values: CDR1 GTSNPN, CDR2 SVGIG (reference sequence). This CDR3 is CAWARTVNTEAFF. The CDR3 DNA sequence: TGTGCCTGGGCACGGACAGTGAACACTGAAGCTTTCTTT.

V is TRBV7-2 and J is TRBJ2-1; 8 bases agree with TRBD2. V lost 5 bases, J lost 4 bases, and 10 bases stayed unmatched. The CDR3 has 16 amino acids. CDR1 and CDR2 (germline): SGHTA, FQGNSA. The CDR3 DNA reads as TGTGCCAGCAGCGACCCTAGCGGGCCCCTTTACAATGAGCAGTTCTTC. Its protein is CASSDPSGPLYNEQFF.

In its sample, this clonotype was seen many times. The chain employs TRBV20-1 and TRBJ1-1; D might be TRBD1 (5 bases). The V gene lost 5 bases and the J gene lost 0 bases, with 10 bases spanning the gap. Germline V lookup: CDR1 DFQATT, CDR2 SNEGSKA (reference sequence). The CDR3 extends over 13 amino acids. CDR3 residues: CSAGGELNTEAFF. The CDR3 coding sequence is TGCAGTGCTGGAGGGGAGCTGAACACTGAAGCTTTCTTT.

This rearrangement joins TRBV18 to TRBJ1-1, with D maybe TRBD1 (5 bases). The CDR3 has 16 amino acids. Per the germline V gene, CDR1 is KGHSH and CDR2 is LQKENI. The V and J ends lost 3 bases and 7 bases respectively, with 21 bases between them. This CDR3 reads CASSPGLDIWGGEAFF. The CDR3 nucleotides read TGTGCCAGCTCACCCGGACTGGACATTTGGGGTGGTGAAGCTTTCTTT.

The V gene is TRBV6-2 or TRBV6-3, the J gene TRBJ1-1; D gene unclear. The CDR3 totals 17 residues. Trimming took off 2 bases at V and 1 base at J, with 17 bases between the two ends. CDR1 and CDR2 (germline): MNHEY, SVGEGT. The CDR3 sequence is CASSYLPIWAGNTEAFF. CDR3 nucleotide sequence: TGTGCCAGCAGTTACCTCCCTATTTGGGCGGGGAACACTGAAGCTTTCTTT.

This clonotype appeared a few times. The chain employs TRBV6-2 or TRBV6-3 and TRBJ1-5; 7 bases map to TRBD1. Trimming cost V 10 bases and J 6 bases; bases outside gene matches: 9. The CDR3 runs 13 residues. CDR1 is MNHEY, CDR2 SVGEGT, per germline. The CDR3 DNA reads TGTGCCACGGCTCAGGGGGGCACTCAGCCCCAGCATTTT. It translates to CATAQGGTQPQHF.

This clonotype came up a few times. This chain joins TRBV6-5 and TRBJ2-7; 9 bases align to TRBD2. This CDR3 spans 16 amino acids. Trimming at V came to 5 bases and at J to 0 bases, leaving 8 bases not matched to a gene. CDR1 and CDR2 from the germline V gene are MNHEY and SVGAGI. CDR3 region: CASSPSTSGTSYEQYF. As DNA, the CDR3 is TGTGCCAGCAGTCCATCGACTAGCGGAACCTCCTACGAGCAGTACTTC.

This clonotype was observed once. The junction departs from germline at one end; a sequencing error may be responsible. The chain carries TRBV12-3 or TRBV12-4 and TRBJ1-3, with unresolved D. The CDR3 has 13 amino acids. CDR3 nucleotides: TGTGCCGGCAGAACAGTCTCTGGAAACACCATATATTTT. Protein: CAGRTVSGNTIYF.

This clonotype came up a few times. The chain's CDR3 is CASSVEGGTYEQYF. CDR3 nucleotide sequence: TGTGCCAGCAGCGTGGAAGGGGGCACCTACGAGCAGTACTTC. V and J are TRBV9 and TRBJ2-7, with TRBD1 matching over 7 bases. This CDR3 is built from 14 residues. J lost 2 bases, V lost 2 bases, and 4 bases had no gene match. Germline V gene sequence: CDR1 SGDLS, CDR2 YYNGEE.

Ten or more counts support this clonotype. J is TRBJ2-1 and V is TRBV7-2; D unresolved. CDR1 is SGHTA and CDR2 is FQGNSA in the germline V gene. The CDR3 sequence is 14 residues long. V lost 5 bases and J 4 bases, leaving 12 bases between the germline ends. CDR3 protein: CASSALDEYNEQFF. CDR3 bases: TGTGCCAGCAGCGCCCTAGACGAGTACAATGAGCAGTTCTTC.

In this sample, this clonotype turned up a few times. This chain links TRBV7-9 with TRBJ2-3; D may be TRBD1 or TRBD2 (5 bases each). CDR3 length equals 13 residues. The V gene's germline CDR1 is SEHNR and CDR2 FQNEAQ (reference sequence). Trimming cost V 8 bases and J 3 bases, with 12 bases left between them. CDR3 region: CASSPGQTDTQYF. As DNA, the CDR3 is TGTGCCAGCTCTCCGGGGCAGACAGATACGCAGTATTTT.

This clonotype came up a few times. The genes are TRBV5-6 and TRBJ2-7; 10 bases line up with TRBD1. The CDR3 length is 14 residues. V shed 4 bases, J shed 3 bases, and the junction held 4 bases outside the gene matches. Germline-derived CDR1 and CDR2 are SGHDT and YYEEEE. CDR3 sequence (DNA): TGTGCCAGCAGCGGAGGACAGGGGGGCTACGAGCAGTACTTC. Its translation is CASSGGQGGYEQYF.

V usage is TRBV4-3 and J usage is TRBJ1-2, with D perhaps matching TRBD1 (5 bases). V was clipped by 2 bases and J by 2 bases, with 12 bases between them. Germline CDR1 and CDR2: LGHNA and YSLEER. The CDR3 runs to 15 residues. The CDR3 is CASSQTGFINYGYTF. In DNA, the CDR3 is TGCGCCAGCAGCCAAACAGGTTTCATAAACTATGGCTACACCTTC.

This sequence joins TRBV2 and TRBJ2-3; 7 nucleotides line up with TRBD2. This CDR3 is built from 16 residues. Trimming removed 7 bases from V and 2 bases from J; junction bases left unmatched: 12. The germline V gene encodes CDR1 SNHLY and CDR2 FYNNEI. The CDR3 reads CASTHRPSGNTDTQYF. CDR3 coding DNA: TGTGCCAGCACCCATCGGCCTAGCGGTAACACAGATACGCAGTATTTT.